These 25 T cell receptor beta chains originate from one sample sequenced in a study of blood T cell repertoires in COVID-19. Assay used: immunoSEQ multiplex PCR; TCRdb lists only in-frame clones, some missing. The sample contains about 240,000 clones, 80% to 90% of which appear only once. Sequencing input: PBMCs or T cells enriched from blood (not recorded which). These receptors were taken from a woman aged 30 to 39 who had recovered from COVID-19.

The chain combines TRBV6-5 with TRBJ1-1; unclear D gene. Germline CDR1 MNHEY, CDR2 SVGAGI. Trimming pared 6 bases from V and 8 bases from J, leaving 13 bases between. The CDR3 has 12 amino acids. The CDR3 region has the DNA TGTGCCAGCAGATCCGGCCGAGGAGAAGCTTTCTTT. Encoded protein: CASRSGRGEAFF.

The genes are TRBV30 and TRBJ2-2, with D possibly matching TRBD1 (5 bases). The V end lost 5 bases, the J end lost 6 bases, and 7 bases lay between the germline ends. Germline CDR1 GTSNPN, CDR2 SVGIG (reference sequence). This CDR3 comprises 11 residues. The DNA of the CDR3 is TGTGCCTGGCAGGGTTCCGGGGAGCTGTTTTTT. Amino acids: CAWQGSGELFF. The whole variable domain, filled in from reference TRBV30 and TRBJ2-2, reads SQTIHQWPATLVQPVGSPLSLECTVEGTSNPNLYWYRQAAGRGLQLLFYSVGIGQISSEVPQNLSASRPQDRQFILSSKKLLLSDSGFYLCAWQGSGELFFGEGSRLTVL.

The chain has TRBV2 and TRBJ1-2; unclear D gene. Germline values: CDR1 SNHLY, CDR2 FYNNEI. Trimming cost V 4 bases and J 4 bases, with 10 bases left between them. The CDR3 has 13 residues. The CDR3 sequence: CASSVKGGYGYTF. CDR3 in DNA: TGTGCCAGCAGTGTAAAGGGAGGCTATGGCTACACCTTC.

This clone was detected once. The J gene is TRBJ1-2, the V gene TRBV30; TRBD1 agrees at 7 bases. The CDR3 has 13 amino acids. Losses at the gene ends were 0 bases for V and 7 bases for J; bases not matched to a gene: 5. Germline V CDR1 and CDR2: GTSNPN, SVGIG (reference sequence). The CDR3: CAWSVLTGFGYTF. The CDR3 nucleotides are TGTGCCTGGAGTGTACTGACAGGGTTTGGCTACACCTTC.

The DNA of the CDR3 is TGTGCCAGCAGCTTGGGGACAGGTCCCAATCAGCCCCAGCATTTT. It is translated as CASSLGTGPNQPQHF. The chain joins TRBV7-2 to TRBJ1-5, with 8 bases identical to TRBD1. CDR1 is SGHTA, CDR2 FQGNSA, per germline. V dropped 3 bases and J dropped 3; count of bases not matched to a gene: 4. The CDR3 has 15 amino acids.

The chain links TRBV6-1 to TRBJ2-7; TRBD2 is a possible D gene (6 bases). The CDR3 totals 14 residues. Germline values: CDR1 MNHNS, CDR2 SASEGT. V shed 3 bases and J shed 5 bases, with 14 bases lying between them. The CDR3 region has the DNA TGTGCCAGCAGTGAGGACTACCGAGTGAACGAGCAGTACTTC. Translation gives CASSEDYRVNEQYF.

The chain recombines TRBV19 with TRBJ2-3; maybe TRBD2 (5 bases). V lost 6 bases, J lost 6 bases, and 16 bases lay in between. Germline V lookup: CDR1 LNHDA, CDR2 SQIVND (reference sequence). This CDR3 spans 14 amino acids. The CDR3 protein is CASRFQRPGDTQYF. CDR3 coding DNA: TGTGCCAGTAGGTTCCAAAGACCGGGGGATACGCAGTATTTT.

V usage is TRBV28 and J usage is TRBJ2-7, with a tentative D call TRBD1 (5 bases). Trimming took 8 bases from V and 6 from J, leaving 14 bases between them. This CDR3 is built from 12 residues. Germline values: CDR1 MDHEN, CDR2 SYDVKM. CDR3 sequence reads: CASSAGPFEQYF. The CDR3 nucleotides read TGTGCCAGCTCGGCAGGGCCCTTCGAGCAGTACTTC.

A single count supports this clone. The CDR3 bases are TGTGCCTGGAGTCTCCTGGGAGGGGTGGATCAGCCCCAGCATTTT. Translation gives CAWSLLGGVDQPQHF. The V and J genes are TRBV30 and TRBJ1-5, with a tentative D call TRBD1 (5 bases). CDR1 and CDR2 (germline): GTSNPN, SVGIG (reference sequence). Trimming removed 2 bases from V and 5 bases from J, with 16 bases in between. CDR3 length: 15 amino acids.

The chain combines TRBV2 with TRBJ1-2; D not resolved. The V and J ends lost 1 base and 6 bases respectively, with 27 bases between them. CDR1 SNHLY and CDR2 FYNNEI come from the germline V gene. There are 19 residues in the CDR3. The CDR3 here is CASSEGDTVGETITNGYTF. The CDR3 DNA reads as TGTGCCAGCAGTGAAGGGGATACAGTCGGGGAGACCATAACTAATGGCTACACCTTC. Full variable domain (missing parts from reference TRBV2 and TRBJ1-2): EPEVTQTPSHQVTQMGQEVILRCVPISNHLYFYWYRQILGQKVEFLVSFYNNEISEKSEIFDDQFSVERPDGSNFTLKIRSTKLEDSAMYFCASSEGDTVGETITNGYTFGSGTRLTVV.

The J gene is TRBJ2-1, the V gene TRBV5-4; the D gene is possibly TRBD1 (6 bases). The CDR3 has 13 residues. Germline lookup yields CDR1 SGHNT and CDR2 YYREEE (reference sequence). Trimming stripped 4 bases from V and 10 bases from J, with 15 bases between. CDR3 loop: CASSHPDRREQFF. The CDR3, as DNA: TGTGCCAGCAGCCACCCCGACAGGAGGGAGCAGTTCTTC.

This chain connects TRBV27 to TRBJ1-5; maybe TRBD1 (6 bases). The CDR3 spans 17 residues. V was cut by 7 bases and J by 0 bases, with 19 bases left in between. The V gene's germline CDR1 is MNHEY and CDR2 SMNVEV (reference sequence). CDR3 in amino acids: CASIDSRGYYSNQPQHF. The CDR3 bases are TGTGCCAGCATCGATTCGAGGGGGTACTATAGCAATCAGCCCCAGCATTTT.

V is TRBV27 and J is TRBJ2-7; D might be TRBD1 (6 bases). This CDR3 is built from 17 residues. CDR1 and CDR2 from the germline V gene are MNHEY and SMNVEV (reference sequence). Trimming took off 1 base at V and 2 bases at J, with 18 bases between the two ends. Here the CDR3 reads CASSLLGVGGTAYEQYF. The CDR3 DNA sequence: TGTGCCAGCAGTTTATTGGGAGTAGGGGGAACGGCCTACGAGCAGTACTTC.

The V and J genes are TRBV27 and TRBJ1-1, with D maybe TRBD1 (6 bases). V lost 7 bases, J lost 11 bases, and 23 bases lay in between. This CDR3 has 14 residues. Germline V gives CDR1 MNHEY, CDR2 SMNVEV (reference sequence). CDR3 DNA sequence: TGTGCCAGCACCCCAGCCGGGTCCCCGAGGGGGGCTTTCTTT. This translates into CASTPAGSPRGAFF.

The chain uses TRBV27 and TRBJ2-7; a weak D match, TRBD2 (7 bases). The germline V and J ends were trimmed by 0 bases and 7 bases, with 13 bases remaining between them. The CDR3 extends over 14 amino acids. The germline V gene has CDR1 MNHEY and CDR2 SMNVEV (reference sequence). The CDR3 spells CASSLSGGGEEQYF. For the CDR3, the DNA is TGTGCCAGCAGTTTATCAGGAGGGGGGGAAGAGCAGTACTTC.

The chain joins TRBV18 to TRBJ1-4; 9 nucleotides line up with TRBD1. The CDR3 sequence is 14 residues long. The V segment lost 4 bases and the J segment 6 bases; nucleotides outside the gene matches: 3. Germline loops: CDR1 KGHSH, CDR2 LQKENI. This CDR3 reads CASSRRDRDEKLFF. The CDR3 DNA is TGTGCCAGCTCACGCCGGGACAGGGATGAAAAACTGTTTTTT. Supplemented by reference TRBV18 and TRBJ1-4, the full variable domain reads NAGVMQNPRHLVRRRGQEARLRCSPMKGHSHVYWYRQLPEEGLKFMVYLQKENIIDESGMPKERFSAEFPKEGPSILRIQQVVRGDSAAYFCASSRRDRDEKLFFGSGTQLSVL.

This clone has only one observation. The gene calls are TRBV5-5 and TRBJ1-1; D call uncertain. This CDR3 has 12 residues. The germline V gene has CDR1 SGHKS and CDR2 YYEKEE (reference sequence). V gave up 1 base and J gave up 7 bases, with 8 bases separating them. The CDR3 here is CASSLMGDEAFF. The CDR3 DNA is TGTGCCAGCAGCTTGATGGGAGATGAAGCTTTCTTT.

The sample holds one count of this clone. This rearrangement joins TRBV9 to TRBJ2-7; weak D call: TRBD2 (6 bases). Per germline, CDR1 SGDLS and CDR2 YYNGEE. Trimming left V 0 bases short and J 0 bases short, with 10 bases between. The CDR3 is made up of 15 amino acids. The CDR3, as DNA: TGTGCCAGCAGCGTAGGCGGGAAAAGCTCCTACGAGCAGTACTTC. Its protein is CASSVGGKSSYEQYF.

This clone was found a few times. V is TRBV15 and J is TRBJ1-3; tentative D call: TRBD1 (5 bases). The ends were cut back, 3 bases at V and 0 bases at J, with 18 bases in the middle. Germline CDR1 is LNHNV and CDR2 is YYDKDF (reference sequence). The CDR3 contains 18 residues. The CDR3 region is CATSSRHRSLSSGNTIYF. CDR3 in DNA: TGTGCCACCAGCAGCCGCCACAGGTCTCTGAGCTCTGGAAACACCATATATTTT.

The chain employs TRBV9 and TRBJ2-2; possible D gene TRBD1, 6 bases. Germline V gene lookup returns CDR1 SGDLS and CDR2 YYNGEE. V lost 0 bases to trimming and J lost 5 bases, with 8 bases between them. The CDR3 spans 14 residues. CDR3 nucleotide sequence: TGTGCCAGCAGCGTAGGCCAGGGGACCGGGGAGCTGTTTTTT. It encodes CASSVGQGTGELFF.

CDR3: CASSYFPGQGRDGYTF. The CDR3 bases are TGTGCCAGCAGTTACTTTCCGGGACAGGGGAGGGATGGCTACACCTTC. V usage is TRBV6-5 and J usage is TRBJ1-2, with 10 positions matching TRBD1. Losses at the gene ends were 1 base for V and 6 bases for J; bases not matched to a gene: 8. The CDR3 length is 16 residues. The germline V gene encodes CDR1 MNHEY and CDR2 SVGAGI.

This rearrangement joins TRBV4-1 to TRBJ1-1; D gene uncertain. Germline V gene sequence: CDR1 MGHRA, CDR2 YSYEKL. The CDR3 consists of 17 residues. Trimming pared 1 base from V and 5 bases from J, leaving 20 bases between. In DNA, the CDR3 is TGCGCCAGCAGCCAAGTTGTTGATCGGTCCGATAGTACTGAAGCTTTCTTT. Translated, it gives CASSQVVDRSDSTEAFF.

V is TRBV7-8 and J is TRBJ1-2, with TRBD1 as a possible D gene (5 bases). Germline V gives CDR1 SGHVS, CDR2 FQNEAQ. Trimming pared 5 bases from V and 7 bases from J, leaving 20 bases between. This CDR3 is 15 amino acids long. CDR3 loop: CASSPNEGRYSGYTF. The DNA of the CDR3 is TGTGCCAGCAGCCCAAATGAGGGGAGGTATAGTGGCTACACCTTC.

The V and J genes are TRBV9 and TRBJ2-1, with TRBD2 as a possible D gene (6 bases). V was clipped by 0 bases and J by 2 bases, with 9 bases between them. CDR1 is SGDLS and CDR2 is YYNGEE in the germline V gene. The CDR3 consists of 15 residues. CDR3 DNA sequence: TGTGCCAGCAGCGTAGTTAGCGGTCCCTACAATGAGCAGTTCTTC. Its translation: CASSVVSGPYNEQFF.

For the CDR3, the DNA is TGTGCCAGCAGCCCACAGGGTGCAACTAATGAAAAACTGTTTTTT. This encodes CASSPQGATNEKLFF. The J gene is TRBJ1-4, the V gene TRBV11-2, with D maybe TRBD1 (6 bases). There are 15 residues in the CDR3. The germline V gene has CDR1 SGHAT and CDR2 FQNNGV. V was pared by 5 bases and J by 0 bases, with 10 bases between.